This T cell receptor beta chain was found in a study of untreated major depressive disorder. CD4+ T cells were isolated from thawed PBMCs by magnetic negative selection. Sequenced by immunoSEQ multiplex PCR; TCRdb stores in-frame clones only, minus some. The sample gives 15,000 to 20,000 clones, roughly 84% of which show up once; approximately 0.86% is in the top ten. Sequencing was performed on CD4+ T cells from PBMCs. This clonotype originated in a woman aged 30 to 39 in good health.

The CDR3 spells CASSIESGDWGQPQHF. The CDR3, as DNA: TGTGCCAGTAGTATTGAGTCGGGTGATTGGGGTCAGCCCCAGCATTTT. The genes are TRBV19 and TRBJ1-5; no reliable D call. CDR1 is LNHDA and CDR2 is SQIVND in the germline V gene (reference sequence). CDR3 size: 16 residues. Trimming removed 3 bases at V and 6 bases at J, with 18 bases between.